The 8 T cell receptor beta chains in this list originate from one sample, sequenced in a study of spatial heterogeneity in lung cancer. Via MiXCR, TCRdb re-called the 5' RACE reads, giving one row per CDR3 protein. The sample holds 35,000 to 55,000 distinct CDR3 sequences; 12% are singletons and the top ten take 30% to 40%. Time point described: blood at routine non-recurrence follow-up after resection. This specimen was PBMCs, taken at follow-up. These receptors all come from a male donor with early-stage non-small cell lung cancer.

This clonotype was counted ten times or more. The chain has TRBV2 and TRBJ1-1, with TRBD1 as a possible D gene (5 bases). From germline, CDR1 is SNHLY and CDR2 FYNNEI. V dropped 4 bases and J dropped 4 bases, with 19 bases sitting between them. This CDR3 is 16 amino acids long. The CDR3 loop reads CASSGRLLTDLTEAFF. In nucleotides, the CDR3 is TGTGCCAGCAGTGGCAGACTATTGACAGATCTCACTGAAGCTTTCTTT.

V is TRBV28 and J is TRBJ1-2; 9 bases are shared with TRBD1. The trim removed 6 bases at V and 5 bases at J, leaving 7 bases unmatched. CDR3 length: 14 amino acids. Germline lookup yields CDR1 MDHEN and CDR2 SYDVKM. The CDR3 sequence: CASRSSTGGYGYTF. The CDR3 DNA is TGTGCCAGCAGGTCATCGACAGGGGGATATGGCTACACCTTC.

This clonotype was counted only a few times. This sequence joins TRBV5-4 and TRBJ2-3; 9 positions agree with TRBD2. The J segment lost 4 bases and the V segment lost 3 bases, leaving 6 bases of the junction unmatched. This CDR3 has 15 amino acids. CDR1 and CDR2 from the germline V gene are SGHNT and YYREEE (reference sequence). CDR3 in DNA: TGTGCCAGCAGCTCCCAAGCGGGAGGCCCAGATACGCAGTATTTT. This encodes CASSSQAGGPDTQYF.

The chain employs TRBV28 and TRBJ2-7; 7 bases are a match to TRBD1. J lost 2 bases, V lost 8 bases, and 9 bases had no gene match. Germline V gene data show CDR1 as MDHEN and CDR2 as SYDVKM. CDR3 length equals 14 residues. CDR3 sequence: CASAGTDATYEQYF. The CDR3 region has the DNA TGTGCCAGCGCTGGGACAGATGCCACCTACGAGCAGTACTTC.

The sample holds many counts of this clonotype. This sequence joins TRBV7-2 and TRBJ2-5; a possible D gene is TRBD2 (6 bases). CDR3 length equals 16 residues. Looked up from germline, CDR1 is SGHTA and CDR2 is FQGNSA. The germline V and J ends were trimmed by 5 bases and 4 bases, with 20 bases remaining between them. The CDR3 reads CASSPDRQRARETQYF. The CDR3 DNA is TGTGCCAGCAGCCCAGACAGACAGCGGGCTCGAGAGACCCAGTACTTC.

The J gene is TRBJ2-3, the V gene TRBV4-3; D is perhaps TRBD1 (5 bases). Per germline, CDR1 LGHNA and CDR2 YSLEER. V was pared by 3 bases and J by 2 bases, with 12 bases between. The CDR3 loop spans 15 amino acids. CDR3 region: CASSQQGFSTDTQYF. CDR3 DNA sequence: TGCGCCAGCAGCCAGCAGGGATTTTCCACAGATACGCAGTATTTT.

This clonotype occurred a few times. The chain carries TRBV5-4 and TRBJ2-5; 8 bases line up with TRBD1. The CDR3 length is 14 residues. Germline CDR1 and CDR2: SGHNT and YYREEE (reference sequence). Losses at the gene ends were 4 bases for V and 3 bases for J; bases not matched to a gene: 5. CDR3 amino acids: CASSTRQGKETQYF. The CDR3 nucleotides read TGTGCCAGCAGCACCCGACAGGGGAAAGAGACCCAGTACTTC.

This clonotype was seen repeatedly, ten times or more. The rearrangement links TRBV12-3 or TRBV12-4 to TRBJ1-1, with a weak D call TRBD1 (6 bases). The CDR3 sequence is 13 residues long. The V and J ends lost 4 bases and 10 bases respectively, with 16 bases between them. CDR3 loop: CASSSYRGQAAFF. Here the CDR3 DNA reads TGTGCCAGCAGTTCCTACCGGGGGCAGGCAGCTTTCTTT.